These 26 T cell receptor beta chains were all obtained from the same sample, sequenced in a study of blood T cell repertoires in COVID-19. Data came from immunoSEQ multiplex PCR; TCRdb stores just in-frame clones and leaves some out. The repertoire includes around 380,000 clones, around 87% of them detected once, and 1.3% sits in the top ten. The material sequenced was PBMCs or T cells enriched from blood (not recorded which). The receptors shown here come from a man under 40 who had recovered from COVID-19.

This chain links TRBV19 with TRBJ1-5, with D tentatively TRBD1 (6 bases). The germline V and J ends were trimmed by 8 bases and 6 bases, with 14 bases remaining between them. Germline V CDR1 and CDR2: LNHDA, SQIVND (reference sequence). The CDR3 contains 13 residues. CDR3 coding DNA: TGTGCCAGTGAGGGTAGGGGGTTTCAGCCCCAGCATTTT. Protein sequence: CASEGRGFQPQHF.

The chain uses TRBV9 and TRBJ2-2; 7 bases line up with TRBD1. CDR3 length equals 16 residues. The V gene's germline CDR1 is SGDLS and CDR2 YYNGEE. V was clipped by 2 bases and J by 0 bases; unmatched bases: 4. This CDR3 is CASSVKGASNTGELFF. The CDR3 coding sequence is TGTGCCAGCAGCGTTAAGGGGGCATCGAACACCGGGGAGCTGTTTTTT.

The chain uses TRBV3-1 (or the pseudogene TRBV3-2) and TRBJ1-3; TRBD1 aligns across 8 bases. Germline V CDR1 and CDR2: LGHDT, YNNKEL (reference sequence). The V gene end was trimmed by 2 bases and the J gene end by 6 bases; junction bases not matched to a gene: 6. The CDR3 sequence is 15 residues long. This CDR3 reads CASSQPGQGVNTIYF. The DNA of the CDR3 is TGTGCCAGCAGCCAACCCGGACAGGGAGTAAACACCATATATTTT.

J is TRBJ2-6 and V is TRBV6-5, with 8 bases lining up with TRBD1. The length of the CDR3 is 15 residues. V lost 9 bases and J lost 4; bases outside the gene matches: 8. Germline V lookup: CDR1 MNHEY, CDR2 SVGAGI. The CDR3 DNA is TGTGCCAGTTGGACAGGGAGTTTCGGGGCCAACGTCCTGACTTTC. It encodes CASWTGSFGANVLTF.

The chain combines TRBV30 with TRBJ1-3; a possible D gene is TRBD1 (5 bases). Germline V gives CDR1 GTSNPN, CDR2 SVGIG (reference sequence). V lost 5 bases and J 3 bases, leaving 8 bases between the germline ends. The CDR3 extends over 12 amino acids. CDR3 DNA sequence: TGTGCCTGGGAGGGACTTGGAAACACCATATATTTT. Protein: CAWEGLGNTIYF.

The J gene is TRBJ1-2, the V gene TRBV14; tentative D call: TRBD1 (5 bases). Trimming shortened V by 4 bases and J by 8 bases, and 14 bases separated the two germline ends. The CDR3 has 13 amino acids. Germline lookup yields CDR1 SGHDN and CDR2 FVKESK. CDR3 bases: TGTGCCAGCAGCCCCCAGGGCGTTCGGGGCTACACCTTC. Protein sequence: CASSPQGVRGYTF.

Here the CDR3 reads CASSGGGDTQYF. The DNA of the CDR3 is TGTGCCAGCAGTGGAGGGGGAGATACGCAGTATTTT. This rearrangement joins TRBV6-4 to TRBJ2-3, with D possibly being TRBD1 (6 bases). Deletions cut 4 bases from V and 5 bases from J, with 7 bases between. This CDR3 region has 12 residues. The germline gives CDR1 MRHNA, CDR2 SNTAGT.

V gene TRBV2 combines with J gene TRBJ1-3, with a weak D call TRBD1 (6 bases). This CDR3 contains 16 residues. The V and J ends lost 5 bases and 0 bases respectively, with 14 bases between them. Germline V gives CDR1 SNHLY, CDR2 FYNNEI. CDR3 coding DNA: TGTGCCAGCAGTAAGGACAGTTTAACCTCTGGAAACACCATATATTTT. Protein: CASSKDSLTSGNTIYF.

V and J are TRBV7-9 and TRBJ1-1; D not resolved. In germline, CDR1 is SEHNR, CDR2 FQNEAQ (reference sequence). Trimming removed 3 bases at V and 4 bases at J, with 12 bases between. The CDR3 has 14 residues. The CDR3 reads CASSFINLATEAFF. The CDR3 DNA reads TGTGCCAGCAGCTTCATCAACCTGGCCACTGAAGCTTTCTTT.

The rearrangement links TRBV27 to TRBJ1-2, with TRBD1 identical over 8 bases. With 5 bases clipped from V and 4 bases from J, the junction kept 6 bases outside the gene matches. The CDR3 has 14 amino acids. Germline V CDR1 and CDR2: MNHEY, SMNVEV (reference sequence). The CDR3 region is CASSLRGPGYGYTF. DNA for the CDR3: TGTGCCAGCAGTCTCAGGGGGCCTGGCTATGGCTACACCTTC.

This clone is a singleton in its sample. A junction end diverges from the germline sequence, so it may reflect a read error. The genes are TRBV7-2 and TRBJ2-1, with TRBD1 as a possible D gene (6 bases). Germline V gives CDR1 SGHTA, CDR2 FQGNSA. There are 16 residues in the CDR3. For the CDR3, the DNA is TGTGCCAGCAACTTAGTTACCGGGACAAGATACAATGAGCAGTTCTTC. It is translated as CASNLVTGTRYNEQFF.

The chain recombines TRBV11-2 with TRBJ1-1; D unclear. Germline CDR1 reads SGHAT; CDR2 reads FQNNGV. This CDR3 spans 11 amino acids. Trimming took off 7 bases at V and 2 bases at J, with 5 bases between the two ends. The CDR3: CASTLNTEAFF. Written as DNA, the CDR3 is TGTGCCAGCACACTAAACACTGAAGCTTTCTTT.

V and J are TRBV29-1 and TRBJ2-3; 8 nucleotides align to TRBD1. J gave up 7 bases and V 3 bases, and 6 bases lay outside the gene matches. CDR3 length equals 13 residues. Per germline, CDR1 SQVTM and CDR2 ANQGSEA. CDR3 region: CSVEGDRTNTQYF. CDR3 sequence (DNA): TGCAGCGTTGAGGGGGACAGGACGAATACGCAGTATTTT.

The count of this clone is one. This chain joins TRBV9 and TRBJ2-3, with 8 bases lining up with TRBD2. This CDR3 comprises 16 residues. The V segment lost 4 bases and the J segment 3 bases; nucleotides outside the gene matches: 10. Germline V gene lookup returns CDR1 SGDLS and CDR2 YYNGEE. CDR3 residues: CASSSRTGGRTDTQYF. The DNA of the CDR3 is TGTGCCAGCAGCTCTAGAACGGGGGGGAGGACAGATACGCAGTATTTT.

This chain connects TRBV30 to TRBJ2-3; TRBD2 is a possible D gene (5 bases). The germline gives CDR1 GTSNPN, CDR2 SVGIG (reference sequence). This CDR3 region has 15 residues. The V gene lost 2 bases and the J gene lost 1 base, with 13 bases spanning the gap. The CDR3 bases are TGTGCCTGGAGTCTAACGGGGATCCGCACAGATACGCAGTATTTT. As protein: CAWSLTGIRTDTQYF.

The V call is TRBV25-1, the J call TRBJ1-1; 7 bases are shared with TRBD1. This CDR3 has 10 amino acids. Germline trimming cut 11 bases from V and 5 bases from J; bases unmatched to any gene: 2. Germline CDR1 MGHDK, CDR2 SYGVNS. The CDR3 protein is CAQGETEAFF. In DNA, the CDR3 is TGTGCCCAGGGGGAAACTGAAGCTTTCTTT.

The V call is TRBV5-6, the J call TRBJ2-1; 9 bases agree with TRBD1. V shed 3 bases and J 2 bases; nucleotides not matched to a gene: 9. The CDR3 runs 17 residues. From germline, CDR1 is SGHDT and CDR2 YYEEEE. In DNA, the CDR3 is TGTGCCAGCAGCTGGGGGACCGGGACAGGGACCTACAATGAGCAGTTCTTC. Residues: CASSWGTGTGTYNEQFF.

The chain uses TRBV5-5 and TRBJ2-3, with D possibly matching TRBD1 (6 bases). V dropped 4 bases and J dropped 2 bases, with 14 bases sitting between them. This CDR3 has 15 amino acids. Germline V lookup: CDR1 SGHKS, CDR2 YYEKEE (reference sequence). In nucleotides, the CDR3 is TGTGCCAGCAGCCCCCGGGACACTTACACAGATACGCAGTATTTT. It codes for CASSPRDTYTDTQYF.

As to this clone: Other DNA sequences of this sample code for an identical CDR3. CDR3 coding DNA: TGCGCCAGCAGCTTGACAGGGAACACTGAAGCTTTCTTT. Translation: CASSLTGNTEAFF. V and J are TRBV5-1 and TRBJ1-1; perhaps TRBD1 as D (5 bases). Per germline, CDR1 SGHRS and CDR2 YFSETQ. The CDR3 loop spans 13 amino acids. With 1 base removed from V and 1 base from J, the gap between germline ends came to 5 bases. The variable domain in full, completed from reference TRBV5-1 and TRBJ1-1, reads KAGVTQTPRYLIKTRGQQVTLSCSPISGHRSVSWYQQTPGQGLQFLFEYFSETQRNKGNFPGRFSGRQFSNSRSEMNVSTLELGDSALYLCASSLTGNTEAFFGQGTRLTVV.

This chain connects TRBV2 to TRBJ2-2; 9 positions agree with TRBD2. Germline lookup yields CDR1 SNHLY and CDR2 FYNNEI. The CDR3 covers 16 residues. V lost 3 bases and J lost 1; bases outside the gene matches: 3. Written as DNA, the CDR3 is TGTGCCAGCAGTGATTTTAGCGGGGGGAACACCGGGGAGCTGTTTTTT. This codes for CASSDFSGGNTGELFF.

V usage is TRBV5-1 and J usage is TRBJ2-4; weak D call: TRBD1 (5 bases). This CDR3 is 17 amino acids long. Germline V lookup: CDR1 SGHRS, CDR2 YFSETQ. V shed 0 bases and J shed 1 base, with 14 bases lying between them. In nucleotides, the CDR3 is TGCGCCAGCAGCTTGGGGTCAGGGATTGTGGCCAAAAACATTCAGTACTTC. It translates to CASSLGSGIVAKNIQYF.

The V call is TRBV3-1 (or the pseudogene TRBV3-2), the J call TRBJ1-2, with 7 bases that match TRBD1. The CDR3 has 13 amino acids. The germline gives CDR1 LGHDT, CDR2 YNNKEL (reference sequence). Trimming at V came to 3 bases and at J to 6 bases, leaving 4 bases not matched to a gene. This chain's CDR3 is CASSHRTGDGYTF. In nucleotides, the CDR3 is TGTGCCAGCAGCCATAGGACAGGTGATGGCTACACCTTC.

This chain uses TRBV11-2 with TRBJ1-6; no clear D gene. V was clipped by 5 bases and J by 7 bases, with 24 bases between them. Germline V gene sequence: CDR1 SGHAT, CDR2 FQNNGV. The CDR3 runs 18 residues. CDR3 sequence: CASSPLQRVDRRNSPLHF. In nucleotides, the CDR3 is TGTGCCAGCAGCCCCCTCCAACGGGTCGATAGAAGGAATTCACCCCTCCACTTT.

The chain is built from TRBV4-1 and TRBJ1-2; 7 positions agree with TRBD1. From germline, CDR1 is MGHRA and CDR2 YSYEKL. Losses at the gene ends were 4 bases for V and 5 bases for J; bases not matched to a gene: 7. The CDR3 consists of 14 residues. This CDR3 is CASSLPGTVYGYTF. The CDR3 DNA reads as TGCGCCAGCAGCCTCCCCGGGACAGTTTATGGCTACACCTTC.

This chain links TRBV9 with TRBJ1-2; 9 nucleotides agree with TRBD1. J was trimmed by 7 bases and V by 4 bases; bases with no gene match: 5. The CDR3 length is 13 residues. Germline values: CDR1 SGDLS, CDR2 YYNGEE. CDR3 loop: CASSHDRGTGYTF. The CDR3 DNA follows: TGTGCCAGCAGCCACGACAGGGGGACTGGCTACACCTTC. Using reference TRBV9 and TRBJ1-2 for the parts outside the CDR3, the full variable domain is DSGVTQTPKHLITATGQRVTLRCSPRSGDLSVYWYQQSLDQGLQFLIQYYNGEERAKGNILERFSAQQFPDLHSELNLSSLELGDSALYFCASSHDRGTGYTFGSGTRLTVV.

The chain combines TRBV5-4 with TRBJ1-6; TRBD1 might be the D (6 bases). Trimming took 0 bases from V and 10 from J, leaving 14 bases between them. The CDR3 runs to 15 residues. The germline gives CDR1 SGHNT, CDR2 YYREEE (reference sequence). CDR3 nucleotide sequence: TGTGCCAGCAGCTTGGAGGGGGGGGTAGGGTCACCCCTCCACTTT. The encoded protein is CASSLEGGVGSPLHF.